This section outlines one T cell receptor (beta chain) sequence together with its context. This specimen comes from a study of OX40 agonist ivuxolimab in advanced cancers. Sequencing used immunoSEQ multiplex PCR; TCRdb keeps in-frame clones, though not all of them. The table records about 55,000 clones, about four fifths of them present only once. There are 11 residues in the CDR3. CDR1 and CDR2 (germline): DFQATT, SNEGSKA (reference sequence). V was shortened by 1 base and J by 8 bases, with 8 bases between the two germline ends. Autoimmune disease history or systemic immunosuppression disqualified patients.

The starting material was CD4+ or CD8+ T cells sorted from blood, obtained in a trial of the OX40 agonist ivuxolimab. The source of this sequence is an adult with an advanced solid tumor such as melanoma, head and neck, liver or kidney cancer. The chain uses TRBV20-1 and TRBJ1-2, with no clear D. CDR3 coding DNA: TGCAGTGCTAGAGGGGCCCTCGGCTACACCTTC. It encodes CSARGALGYTF.